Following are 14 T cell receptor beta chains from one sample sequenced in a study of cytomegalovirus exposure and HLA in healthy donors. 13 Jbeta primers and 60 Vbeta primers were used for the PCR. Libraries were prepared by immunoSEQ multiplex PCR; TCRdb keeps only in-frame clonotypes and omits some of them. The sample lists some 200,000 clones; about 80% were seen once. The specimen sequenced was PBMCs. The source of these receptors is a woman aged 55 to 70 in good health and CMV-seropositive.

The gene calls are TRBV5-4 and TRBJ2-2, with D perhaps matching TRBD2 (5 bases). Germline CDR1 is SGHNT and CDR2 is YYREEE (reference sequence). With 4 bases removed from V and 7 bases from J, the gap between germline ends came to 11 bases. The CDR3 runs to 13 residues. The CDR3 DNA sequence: TGTGCCAGCAGCGAGGAGGTGGGCGGGGAGCTGTTTTTT. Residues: CASSEEVGGELFF. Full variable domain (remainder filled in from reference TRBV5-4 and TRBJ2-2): ETGVTQSPTHLIKTRGQQVTLRCSSQSGHNTVSWYQQALGQGPQFIFQYYREEENGRGNFPPRFSGLQFPNYSSELNVNALELDDSALYLCASSEEVGGELFFGEGSRLTVL.

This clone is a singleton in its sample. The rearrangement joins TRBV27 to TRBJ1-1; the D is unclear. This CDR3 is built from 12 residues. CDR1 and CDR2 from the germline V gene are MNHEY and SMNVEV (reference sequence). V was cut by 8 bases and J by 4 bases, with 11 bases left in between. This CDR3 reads CASGPPGTEAFF. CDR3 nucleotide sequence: TGTGCCAGCGGCCCCCCAGGCACTGAAGCTTTCTTT.

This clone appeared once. CDR3 residues: CASSLGAGDRAGELFF. For the CDR3, the DNA is TGTGCCAGCAGCTTAGGAGCGGGAGATCGAGCCGGGGAGCTGTTTTTT. The rearrangement uses TRBV11-3 and TRBJ2-2, with 8 bases lining up with TRBD2. Trimming cost V 1 base and J 6 bases; bases outside gene matches: 7. From germline, CDR1 is SGHNT and CDR2 YENEEA. There are 16 residues in the CDR3.

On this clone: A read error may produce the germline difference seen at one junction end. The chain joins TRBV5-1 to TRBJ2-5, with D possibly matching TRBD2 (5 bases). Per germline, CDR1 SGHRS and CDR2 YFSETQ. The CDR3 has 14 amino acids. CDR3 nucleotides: TGCGCCAGCAGCTGGGAGACGGCCCAAGGGACCCAGTACTTC. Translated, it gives CASSWETAQGTQYF.

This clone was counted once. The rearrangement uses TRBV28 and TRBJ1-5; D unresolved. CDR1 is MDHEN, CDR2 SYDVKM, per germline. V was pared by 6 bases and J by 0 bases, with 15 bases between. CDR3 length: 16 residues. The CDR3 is CASSQYNRPSNQPQHF. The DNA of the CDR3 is TGTGCCAGCAGCCAATACAACCGCCCTAGCAATCAGCCCCAGCATTTT. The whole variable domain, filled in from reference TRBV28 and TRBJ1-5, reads DVKVTQSSRYLVKRTGEKVFLECVQDMDHENMFWYRQDPGLGLRLIYFSYDVKMKEKGDIPEGYSVSREKKERFSLILESASTNQTSMYLCASSQYNRPSNQPQHFGDGTRLSIL.

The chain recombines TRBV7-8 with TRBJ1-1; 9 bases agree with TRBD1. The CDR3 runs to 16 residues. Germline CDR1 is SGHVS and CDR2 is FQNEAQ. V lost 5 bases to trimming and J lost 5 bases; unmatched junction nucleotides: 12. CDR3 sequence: CASSPRSGTGMTEAFF. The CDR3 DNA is TGTGCCAGCAGCCCCCGCTCCGGGACAGGGATGACTGAAGCTTTCTTT.

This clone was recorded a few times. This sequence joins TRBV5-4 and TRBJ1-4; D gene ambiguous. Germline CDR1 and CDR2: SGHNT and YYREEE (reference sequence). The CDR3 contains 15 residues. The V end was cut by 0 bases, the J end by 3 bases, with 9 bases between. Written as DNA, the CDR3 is TGTGCCAGCAGCTTGGGGGGAGGAGCTAATGAAAAACTGTTTTTT. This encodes CASSLGGGANEKLFF.

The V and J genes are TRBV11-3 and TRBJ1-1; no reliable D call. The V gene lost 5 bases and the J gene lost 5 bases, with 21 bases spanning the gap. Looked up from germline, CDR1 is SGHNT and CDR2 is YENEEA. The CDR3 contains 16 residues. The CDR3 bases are TGTGCCAGCAGCCCCGGGAGAGATACTGGGAAGACTGAAGCTTTCTTT. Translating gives CASSPGRDTGKTEAFF.

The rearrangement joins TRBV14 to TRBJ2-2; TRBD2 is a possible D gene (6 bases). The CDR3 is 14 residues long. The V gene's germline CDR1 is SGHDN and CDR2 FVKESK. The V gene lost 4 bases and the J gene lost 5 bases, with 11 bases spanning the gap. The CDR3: CASSRRGFTGELFF. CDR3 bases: TGTGCCAGCAGCCGCCGGGGGTTTACCGGGGAGCTGTTTTTT.

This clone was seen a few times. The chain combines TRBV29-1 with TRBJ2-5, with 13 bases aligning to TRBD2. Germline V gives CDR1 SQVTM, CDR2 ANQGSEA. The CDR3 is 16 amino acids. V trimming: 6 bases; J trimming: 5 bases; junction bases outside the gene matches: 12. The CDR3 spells CSVALTSGGPGETQYF. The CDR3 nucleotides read TGCAGCGTGGCCTTGACTAGCGGGGGGCCCGGGGAGACCCAGTACTTC.

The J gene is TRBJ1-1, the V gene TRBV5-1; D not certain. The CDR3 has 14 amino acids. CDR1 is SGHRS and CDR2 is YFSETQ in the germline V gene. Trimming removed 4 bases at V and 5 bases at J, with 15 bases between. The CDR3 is CASSVDGDGTEAFF. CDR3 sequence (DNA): TGCGCCAGCAGCGTCGACGGGGATGGGACTGAAGCTTTCTTT.

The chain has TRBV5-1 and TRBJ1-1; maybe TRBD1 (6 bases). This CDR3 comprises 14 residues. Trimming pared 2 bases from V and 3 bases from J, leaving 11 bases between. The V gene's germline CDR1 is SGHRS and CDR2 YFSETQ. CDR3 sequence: CASSFRAGDTEAFF. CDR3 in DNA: TGCGCCAGCAGCTTCAGGGCAGGGGACACTGAAGCTTTCTTT.

The CDR3 DNA reads as TGTGCCTGGAGTCCCACGGAGTGGGAGACCCAGTACTTC. It yields the protein CAWSPTEWETQYF. The chain has TRBV30 and TRBJ2-5; unclear D gene. V was shortened by 2 bases and J by 5 bases, with 12 bases between the two germline ends. The CDR3 is made up of 13 amino acids. In germline, CDR1 is GTSNPN, CDR2 SVGIG (reference sequence).

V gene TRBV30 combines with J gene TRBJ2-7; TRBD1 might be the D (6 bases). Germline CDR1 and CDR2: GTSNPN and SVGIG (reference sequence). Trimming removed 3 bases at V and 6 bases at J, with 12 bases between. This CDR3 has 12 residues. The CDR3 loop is CAWSPNRVEQYF. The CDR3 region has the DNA TGTGCCTGGAGCCCCAACAGGGTCGAGCAGTACTTC. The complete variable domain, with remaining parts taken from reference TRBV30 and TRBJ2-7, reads SQTIHQWPATLVQPVGSPLSLECTVEGTSNPNLYWYRQAAGRGLQLLFYSVGIGQISSEVPQNLSASRPQDRQFILSSKKLLLSDSGFYLCAWSPNRVEQYFGPGTRLTVT.